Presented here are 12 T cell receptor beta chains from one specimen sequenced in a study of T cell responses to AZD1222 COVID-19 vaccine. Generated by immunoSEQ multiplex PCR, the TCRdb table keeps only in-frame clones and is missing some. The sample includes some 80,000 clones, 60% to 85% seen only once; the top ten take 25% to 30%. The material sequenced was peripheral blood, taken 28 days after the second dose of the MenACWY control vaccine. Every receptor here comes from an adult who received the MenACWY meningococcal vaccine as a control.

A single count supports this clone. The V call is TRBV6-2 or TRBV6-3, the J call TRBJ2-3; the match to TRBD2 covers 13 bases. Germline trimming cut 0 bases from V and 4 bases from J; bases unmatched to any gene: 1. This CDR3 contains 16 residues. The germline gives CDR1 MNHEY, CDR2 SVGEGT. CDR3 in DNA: TGTGCCAGCAGTTACTCACTAGCGGGGGGGCCAGATACGCAGTATTTT. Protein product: CASSYSLAGGPDTQYF.

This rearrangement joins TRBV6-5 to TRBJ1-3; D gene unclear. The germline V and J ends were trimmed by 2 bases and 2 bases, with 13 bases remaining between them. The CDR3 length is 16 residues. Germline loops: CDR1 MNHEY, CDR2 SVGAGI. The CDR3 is CASSYVPPLAGNTIYF. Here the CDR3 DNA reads TGTGCCAGCAGTTACGTCCCCCCCCTGGCTGGAAACACCATATATTTT.

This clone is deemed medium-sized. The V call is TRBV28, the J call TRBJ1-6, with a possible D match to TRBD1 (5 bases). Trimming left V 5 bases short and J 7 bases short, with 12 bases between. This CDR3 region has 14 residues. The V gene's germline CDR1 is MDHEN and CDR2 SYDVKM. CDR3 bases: TGTGCCAGCAGTGACAGACAGTCCAATTCACCCCTCCACTTT. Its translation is CASSDRQSNSPLHF.

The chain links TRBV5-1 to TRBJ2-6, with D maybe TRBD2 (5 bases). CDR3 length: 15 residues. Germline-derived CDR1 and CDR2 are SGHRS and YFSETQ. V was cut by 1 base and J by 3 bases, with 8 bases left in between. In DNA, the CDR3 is TGCGCCAGCAGCTTGCATGGGAGTGGGGCCAACGTCCTGACTTTC. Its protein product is CASSLHGSGANVLTF.

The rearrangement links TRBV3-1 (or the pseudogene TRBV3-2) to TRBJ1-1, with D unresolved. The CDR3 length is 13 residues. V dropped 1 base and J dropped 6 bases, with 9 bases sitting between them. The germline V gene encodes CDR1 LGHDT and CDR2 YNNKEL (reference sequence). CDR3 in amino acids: CASSQAGRPEAFF. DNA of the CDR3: TGTGCCAGCAGCCAAGCAGGACGGCCTGAAGCTTTCTTT.

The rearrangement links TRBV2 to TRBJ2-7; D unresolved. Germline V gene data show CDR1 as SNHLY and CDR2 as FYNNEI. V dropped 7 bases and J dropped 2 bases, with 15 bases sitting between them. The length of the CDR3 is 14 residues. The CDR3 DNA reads TGTGCCAGCACCAAAGGGCTCTTAGCCTACGAGCAGTACTTC. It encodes CASTKGLLAYEQYF.

The CDR3 coding sequence is TGTGCCAGCAGTTACGCGGCAACTGGAAACACCATATATTTT. Translated, it gives CASSYAATGNTIYF. This rearrangement joins TRBV28 to TRBJ1-3, with no clear D. The CDR3 extends over 14 amino acids. V was clipped by 4 bases and J by 2 bases, with 9 bases between them. CDR1 MDHEN and CDR2 SYDVKM come from the germline V gene.

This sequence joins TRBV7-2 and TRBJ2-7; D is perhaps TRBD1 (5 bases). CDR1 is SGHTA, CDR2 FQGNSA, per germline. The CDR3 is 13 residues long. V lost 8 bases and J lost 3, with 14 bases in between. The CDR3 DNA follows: TGTGCCAGCCTACCGTCAGGGTACTACGAGCAGTACTTC. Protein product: CASLPSGYYEQYF.

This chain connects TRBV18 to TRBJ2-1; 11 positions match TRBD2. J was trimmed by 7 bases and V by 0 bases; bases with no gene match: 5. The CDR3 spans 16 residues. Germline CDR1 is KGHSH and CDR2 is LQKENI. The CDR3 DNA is TGTGCCAGCTCACCACCCGGGACTAGCGGTTGGAATGAGCAGTTCTTC. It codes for CASSPPGTSGWNEQFF.

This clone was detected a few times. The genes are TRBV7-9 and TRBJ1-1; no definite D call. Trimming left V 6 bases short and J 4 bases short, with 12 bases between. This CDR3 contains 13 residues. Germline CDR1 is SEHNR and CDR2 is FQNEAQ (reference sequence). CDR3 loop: CASSSTSVTEAFF. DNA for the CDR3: TGTGCCAGCAGTTCCACGTCGGTCACTGAAGCTTTCTTT. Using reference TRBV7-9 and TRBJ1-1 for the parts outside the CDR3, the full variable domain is DTGVSQNPRHKITKRGQNVTFRCDPISEHNRLYWYRQTLGQGPEFLTYFQNEAQLEKSRLLSDRFSAERPKGSFSTLEIQRTEQGDSAMYLCASSSTSVTEAFFGQGTRLTVV.

CDR3 in amino acids: CATSGGFTGEFTYGYTF. CDR3 in DNA: TGTGCCACCAGCGGAGGGTTCACAGGGGAATTTACCTATGGCTACACCTTC. The V and J genes are TRBV15 and TRBJ1-2; 7 positions match TRBD1. After removal of 5 bases from V and 4 bases from J, the junction contained 16 bases not matched to a gene. Germline assignment: CDR1 LNHNV and CDR2 YYDKDF (reference sequence). This CDR3 is 17 amino acids long.

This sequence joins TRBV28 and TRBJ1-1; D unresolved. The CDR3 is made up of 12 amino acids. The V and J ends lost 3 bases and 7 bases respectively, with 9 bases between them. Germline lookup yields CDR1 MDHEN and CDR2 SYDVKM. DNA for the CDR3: TGTGCCAGCAGTTTTTCTTCATTTGAAGCTTTCTTT. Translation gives CASSFSSFEAFF.